The 19 T cell receptor beta chains below all came from one sample that was sequenced in a study of shared clonotypes between healthy human individuals. Clones were read by immunoSEQ multiplex PCR, and TCRdb kept only the in-frame ones, dropping some. The top ten hold less than 11% of the sample, which has 190,000 or so clones, about 66% seen once. The sample consisted of memory CD4+ T cells sorted from blood. The subset was: CD45RA-negative fraction. These receptors were taken from a man in his thirties or forties in good health.

This clone was picked up a small number of times. The chain couples TRBV2 to TRBJ1-5, with D unclear. CDR1 is SNHLY, CDR2 FYNNEI, per germline. The CDR3 sequence is 15 residues long. With 4 bases removed from V and 2 bases from J, the gap between germline ends came to 12 bases. DNA for the CDR3: TGTGCCAGCAGTGCGGAGGGAAGCGGCAATCAGCCCCAGCATTTT. This gives the protein CASSAEGSGNQPQHF.

This sequence joins TRBV6-5 and TRBJ2-2; unclear D gene. Trimming took off 6 bases at V and 5 bases at J, with 13 bases between the two ends. The germline CDR1 and CDR2 sequences are MNHEY and SVGAGI. CDR3 length equals 14 residues. The CDR3 is CASSIRRRTGELFF. DNA of the CDR3: TGTGCCAGCAGCATTAGAAGGCGGACCGGGGAGCTGTTTTTT.

The chain has TRBV7-8 and TRBJ2-1; D is undetermined. The CDR3 runs 14 residues. Germline-derived CDR1 and CDR2 are SGHVS and FQNEAQ. Trimming pared 9 bases from V and 4 bases from J, leaving 16 bases between. The CDR3 sequence is CASAGPIIYNEQFF. In DNA, the CDR3 is TGTGCCAGTGCAGGACCTATCATTTACAATGAGCAGTTCTTC.

In the case of this clone: One end of the junction fails to match germline, which may point to a read error. The chain combines TRBV14 with TRBJ2-1; 7 nucleotides align to TRBD2. The CDR3 is 14 residues long. Germline CDR1 reads SGHDN; CDR2 reads FVKESK. DNA of the CDR3: TGTGCCAGCAGTCAAGCTATCTCGGGGGGTGAGCAGTTCTTC. This gives the protein CASSQAISGGEQFF.

This clone was seen a single time. V usage is TRBV7-2 and J usage is TRBJ2-7; the D is unclear. V was pared by 0 bases and J by 4 bases, with 7 bases between. This CDR3 comprises 13 residues. Germline V CDR1 and CDR2: SGHTA, FQGNSA. In nucleotides, the CDR3 is TGTGCCAGCAGCTTAGCGCAACAGTACGAGCAGTACTTC. It specifies CASSLAQQYEQYF. The full variable domain, with the rest looked up from reference TRBV7-2 and TRBJ2-7, is GAGVSQSPSNKVTEKGKDVELRCDPISGHTALYWYRQSLGQGLEFLIYFQGNSAPDKSGLPSDRFSAERTGGSVSTLTIQRTQQEDSAVYLCASSLAQQYEQYFGPGTRLTVT.

J is TRBJ2-1 and V is TRBV5-4; TRBD2 matches 8 bases. Germline values: CDR1 SGHNT, CDR2 YYREEE (reference sequence). V was pared by 4 bases and J by 7 bases, with 4 bases of the junction left unmatched. The CDR3 totals 13 residues. Written as DNA, the CDR3 is TGTGCCAGCAGCAAGGGACTAGATAATGAGCAGTTCTTC. It translates to CASSKGLDNEQFF.

The gene calls are TRBV5-4 and TRBJ2-1; D perhaps matches TRBD1 (5 bases). This CDR3 has 15 amino acids. V was clipped by 2 bases and J by 1 base, with 10 bases between them. CDR1 is SGHNT, CDR2 YYREEE, per germline (reference sequence). The CDR3 region is CASSLDRGSYNEQFF. In DNA form, the CDR3 reads TGTGCCAGCAGCTTAGATAGGGGTTCCTACAATGAGCAGTTCTTC.

This clone was seen only a few times. V and J are TRBV30 and TRBJ2-7; D uncertain. Looked up from germline, CDR1 is GTSNPN and CDR2 is SVGIG (reference sequence). CDR3 size: 11 residues. Trimming took 3 bases from V and 0 from J, leaving 3 bases between them. The CDR3 sequence is CAWRVSYEQYF. CDR3 nucleotides: TGTGCCTGGAGAGTCTCCTACGAGCAGTACTTC.

The chain couples TRBV5-1 to TRBJ2-1, with D tentatively TRBD1 or TRBD2 (5 bases each). V gave up 4 bases and J gave up 8 bases, with 13 bases separating them. The CDR3 is made up of 13 amino acids. Germline CDR1 SGHRS, CDR2 YFSETQ. The CDR3 DNA is TGCGCCAGCAGCCCCCCAGGGCGGGATGAGCAGTTCTTC. Residues: CASSPPGRDEQFF. Supplemented by reference TRBV5-1 and TRBJ2-1, the full variable domain reads KAGVTQTPRYLIKTRGQQVTLSCSPISGHRSVSWYQQTPGQGLQFLFEYFSETQRNKGNFPGRFSGRQFSNSRSEMNVSTLELGDSALYLCASSPPGRDEQFFGPGTRLTVL.

The rearrangement links TRBV5-4 to TRBJ2-3; TRBD2 matches 9 bases. V shed 3 bases, J shed 6 bases, and the junction held 8 bases outside the gene matches. Germline CDR1 SGHNT, CDR2 YYREEE (reference sequence). This CDR3 region has 15 residues. The DNA for the CDR3 is TGTGCCAGCAGCTCTGGGCTAGCGGGACAGGATACGCAGTATTTT. Its protein product is CASSSGLAGQDTQYF.

This chain uses TRBV5-5 with TRBJ1-2; no clear D. CDR1 is SGHKS and CDR2 is YYEKEE in the germline V gene (reference sequence). V was trimmed by 0 bases and J by 1 base, leaving 10 bases between them. The CDR3 consists of 15 residues. In DNA, the CDR3 is TGTGCCAGCAGCTTGGGAACGGTCGGTAACTATGGCTACACCTTC. Translating gives CASSLGTVGNYGYTF. The full variable domain, with the rest looked up from reference TRBV5-5 and TRBJ1-2, is DAGVTQSPTHLIKTRGQQVTLRCSPISGHKSVSWYQQVLGQGPQFIFQYYEKEERGRGNFPDRFSARQFPNYSSELNVNALLLGDSALYLCASSLGTVGNYGYTFGSGTRLTVV.

V gene TRBV30 combines with J gene TRBJ2-6, with D possibly being TRBD2 (6 bases). The CDR3 runs 14 residues. In germline, CDR1 is GTSNPN, CDR2 SVGIG (reference sequence). The V end lost 5 bases, the J end lost 3 bases, and 11 bases lay between the germline ends. The CDR3 protein is CAWDRGGGANVLTF. The CDR3 bases are TGTGCCTGGGATAGGGGAGGTGGGGCCAACGTCCTGACTTTC.

The rearrangement joins TRBV7-8 to TRBJ2-1; no reliable D call. V was pared by 1 base and J by 4 bases, with 5 bases between. Germline loops: CDR1 SGHVS, CDR2 FQNEAQ. CDR3 size: 13 residues. The CDR3 region has the DNA TGTGCCAGCAGCTTAGTAGAATACAATGAGCAGTTCTTC. This sequence encodes CASSLVEYNEQFF. The full variable domain, rest sourced from reference TRBV7-8 and TRBJ2-1, is GAGVSQSPRYKVAKRGQDVALRCDPISGHVSLFWYQQALGQGPEFLTYFQNEAQLDKSGLPSDRFFAERPEGSVSTLKIQRTQQEDSAVYLCASSLVEYNEQFFGPGTRLTVL.

The J gene is TRBJ2-7, the V gene TRBV5-1; D is uncertain. V shed 0 bases and J shed 0 bases, with 7 bases lying between them. The CDR3 runs to 14 residues. The germline gives CDR1 SGHRS, CDR2 YFSETQ. Written as DNA, the CDR3 is TGCGCCAGCAGCTTGGGGCAGGCCTCCTACGAGCAGTACTTC. Protein: CASSLGQASYEQYF.

This clone came up many times. The chain uses TRBV25-1 and TRBJ2-1; D is perhaps TRBD2 (5 bases). The V end lost 5 bases, the J end lost 6 bases, and 20 bases lay between the germline ends. The CDR3 has 16 amino acids. Germline CDR1 reads MGHDK; CDR2 reads SYGVNS. CDR3 residues: CASSPKRDYVVNEQFF. CDR3 bases: TGTGCCAGCAGTCCGAAACGGGATTACGTGGTCAATGAGCAGTTCTTC.

The V and J genes are TRBV5-1 and TRBJ2-5; maybe TRBD1 (5 bases). CDR1 and CDR2 from the germline V gene are SGHRS and YFSETQ. Trimming removed 5 bases from V and 2 bases from J, with 13 bases in between. The CDR3 is made up of 14 amino acids. The CDR3 DNA reads as TGCGCCAGCAGAGTAAGACAGACACAAGAGACCCAGTACTTC. This codes for CASRVRQTQETQYF. Full variable domain (outside the CDR3, taken from reference TRBV5-1 and TRBJ2-5): KAGVTQTPRYLIKTRGQQVTLSCSPISGHRSVSWYQQTPGQGLQFLFEYFSETQRNKGNFPGRFSGRQFSNSRSEMNVSTLELGDSALYLCASRVRQTQETQYFGPGTRLLVL.

This clone appeared a few times. The chain uses TRBV27 and TRBJ2-5, with TRBD2 as a possible D gene (6 bases). Germline CDR1 and CDR2: MNHEY and SMNVEV (reference sequence). The CDR3 has 16 residues. Trimming cost V 0 bases and J 4 bases, with 15 bases left between them. Here the CDR3 DNA reads TGTGCCAGCAGTTTATCGTTCGGGGGAGCGGGAGAGACCCAGTACTTC. Translated, it gives CASSLSFGGAGETQYF.

The V and J genes are TRBV7-8 and TRBJ2-1, with 7 bases identical to TRBD2. The V and J ends lost 1 base and 8 bases, in that order; junction bases with no gene match: 11. The V gene's germline CDR1 is SGHVS and CDR2 FQNEAQ. The CDR3 has 16 amino acids. DNA of the CDR3: TGTGCCAGCAGCTTAGGGTTGGGCGGGAGCGTCCATGAGCAGTTCTTC. It specifies CASSLGLGGSVHEQFF.

The chain is built from TRBV10-2 and TRBJ1-2; D remains ambiguous. The CDR3 is made up of 13 amino acids. V lost 3 bases and J 8 bases, leaving 13 bases between the germline ends. Germline V gene sequence: CDR1 WSHSY, CDR2 SAAADI. The CDR3 nucleotides read TGCGCCAGCAGTGAATCGACGGGTTCCGGCTACACCTTC. Encoded protein: CASSESTGSGYTF.